A single sample gave rise to the 13 T cell receptor beta chains below, sequenced in a study of T cell clonotyping in hematopoietic cell transplantation. Profiled with immunoSEQ multiplex PCR; TCRdb holds only in-frame clones, not every one. The table records roughly 5,200 clones, about 20% of them present only once. The sample in question was PBMCs, obtained 180 days after allogeneic stem cell transplant. These receptors were obtained from a male patient aged 18 to 35 who had an allogeneic stem cell transplant, so the T cells may come from the graft donor. Some clones in this sample may be carry-over from other donors' samples.

V and J are TRBV30 and TRBJ1-6, with 7 bases aligning to TRBD1. Unmatched junction bases numbered 4, after V lost 1 base and J lost 7 bases. CDR1 is GTSNPN, CDR2 SVGIG, per germline (reference sequence). The CDR3 is 14 amino acids. The CDR3 DNA reads as TGTGCCTGGAGTGCCGGACAGGACAATTCACCCCTCCACTTT. Amino acid sequence: CAWSAGQDNSPLHF.

This chain links TRBV30 with TRBJ1-2; weak D call: TRBD1 (6 bases). V gave up 3 bases and J gave up 6 bases, with 17 bases separating them. Per germline, CDR1 GTSNPN and CDR2 SVGIG (reference sequence). The CDR3 covers 14 residues. The CDR3 coding sequence is TGTGCCTGGAGCGCAGGGACATCGGGACATGGCTACACCTTC. Encoded protein: CAWSAGTSGHGYTF.

V and J are TRBV30 and TRBJ2-2; 7 bases match TRBD2. The CDR3 consists of 13 residues. Germline assignment: CDR1 GTSNPN and CDR2 SVGIG (reference sequence). V shed 5 bases and J 2 bases; nucleotides not matched to a gene: 2. The DNA for the CDR3 is TGTGCCTGGCGGGACTACAACACCGGGGAGCTGTTTTTT. This gives the protein CAWRDYNTGELFF.

This clone was detected a few times. The rearrangement uses TRBV25-1 and TRBJ1-2; D is unclear. From germline, CDR1 is MGHDK and CDR2 SYGVNS. The CDR3 totals 14 residues. Trimming stripped 5 bases from V and 1 base from J, with 11 bases between. Here the CDR3 reads CASSSQDVNYGYTF. The CDR3 coding sequence is TGTGCCAGCAGTTCCCAGGACGTTAACTATGGCTACACCTTC.

The chain joins TRBV30 to TRBJ1-2; 7 positions agree with TRBD1. The CDR3 spans 15 residues. Losses at the gene ends were 2 bases for V and 3 bases for J; bases not matched to a gene: 9. Germline CDR1 is GTSNPN and CDR2 is SVGIG (reference sequence). The CDR3 nucleotides read TGTGCCTGGAGTCCCGGGACAGTTGAACACTATGGCTACACCTTC. It yields the protein CAWSPGTVEHYGYTF.

This chain joins TRBV25-1 and TRBJ2-7; D is unresolved. Germline V gene data show CDR1 as MGHDK and CDR2 as SYGVNS. Between the trimmed V and J ends, which lost 7 bases and 3 bases, there was a span of 22 bases. The CDR3 loop spans 16 amino acids. CDR3 nucleotides: TGTGCCAGCACTAGAACTGTCAGGCGGCGAGGCTACGAGCAGTACTTC. This gives the protein CASTRTVRRRGYEQYF.

This rearrangement joins TRBV5-6 to TRBJ2-7, with 9 positions matching TRBD1. Germline CDR1 SGHDT, CDR2 YYEEEE. The trim removed 4 bases at V and 2 bases at J, leaving 4 bases unmatched. The length of the CDR3 is 14 residues. The CDR3 coding sequence is TGTGCCAGCAGCGGGGGACAGGGCCCCTACGAGCAGTACTTC. Encoded protein: CASSGGQGPYEQYF.

This clone was observed a few times. The chain combines TRBV29-1 with TRBJ1-5, with D possibly TRBD1 on 5 matching bases. Germline values: CDR1 SQVTM, CDR2 ANQGSEA. The CDR3 extends over 12 amino acids. Trimming took 6 bases from V and 1 from J, leaving 7 bases between them. Written as DNA, the CDR3 is TGCAGCGTGGGACTGAGCAATCAGCCCCAGCATTTT. It yields the protein CSVGLSNQPQHF.

This rearrangement joins TRBV30 to TRBJ1-5, with unresolved D. The CDR3 has 14 amino acids. V shed 0 bases and J shed 6 bases, with 12 bases lying between them. Germline CDR1 reads GTSNPN; CDR2 reads SVGIG (reference sequence). CDR3 region: CAWSVQGLGQPQHF. Here the CDR3 DNA reads TGTGCCTGGAGTGTACAAGGGCTAGGTCAGCCCCAGCATTTT.

V and J are TRBV7-8 and TRBJ2-7, with D possibly TRBD1 on 5 matching bases. This CDR3 is built from 14 residues. Deletions cut 5 bases from V and 2 bases from J, with 13 bases between. Germline CDR1 reads SGHVS; CDR2 reads FQNEAQ. CDR3 amino acids: CASSLLGRTYEQYF. CDR3 sequence (DNA): TGTGCCAGCAGCCTTCTGGGGCGAACCTACGAGCAGTACTTC.

CDR3 loop: CASSAGLDRGGETQYF. The CDR3 nucleotides read TGTGCCAGCAGCGCAGGTCTGGACAGGGGAGGCGAGACCCAGTACTTC. The V gene is TRBV9, the J gene TRBJ2-5; 9 bases align to TRBD1. The V gene's germline CDR1 is SGDLS and CDR2 YYNGEE. The CDR3 loop spans 16 amino acids. The V segment lost 3 bases and the J segment 5 bases; nucleotides outside the gene matches: 11.

This clone showed up just a few times. The chain is built from TRBV15 and TRBJ2-5; 11 positions match TRBD1. This CDR3 has 14 residues. Per germline, CDR1 LNHNV and CDR2 YYDKDF (reference sequence). With 4 bases clipped from V and 5 bases from J, the junction kept 3 bases outside the gene matches. The CDR3: CATSMGQGVETQYF. CDR3 coding DNA: TGTGCCACCAGCATGGGACAGGGGGTCGAGACCCAGTACTTC.

The rearrangement joins TRBV5-6 to TRBJ1-2; TRBD1 matches 7 bases. CDR3 length equals 14 residues. Germline V CDR1 and CDR2: SGHDT, YYEEEE. The ends lost 7 bases at V and 3 bases at J; junction bases unmatched: 9. Here the CDR3 DNA reads TGTGCCAGCCGTCAGGGACAGAGTTACTATGGCTACACCTTC. It yields the protein CASRQGQSYYGYTF.